The 23 T cell receptor beta chains below come from one sample, sequenced in a study of beta chain features in type 1 diabetes. Every bit of the isolated RNA underwent reverse transcription, so sequencing read expressed TCRB transcripts. Assay: immunoSEQ multiplex PCR; the TCRdb copy retains only in-frame clones and omits some. The data hold around 500,000 clones, with roughly 10% observed a single time. Sequences were obtained from naive CD4+ T cells from blood. The receptors originated from a young woman in good health.

As DNA, the CDR3 is TGTGCCAGCAGCGGAGGGACAGGGGGCAATATCTACGAGCAGTACTTC. Residues: CASSGGTGGNIYEQYF. The chain links TRBV5-4 to TRBJ2-7; 12 positions match TRBD1. The CDR3 has 16 residues. V dropped 4 bases and J dropped 3; count of bases not matched to a gene: 8. Per the germline V gene, CDR1 is SGHNT and CDR2 is YYREEE (reference sequence).

Comments on this clone: A read error may produce the germline difference seen at one junction end. This chain links TRBV9 with TRBJ2-6; D tentatively reads TRBD1 or TRBD2 (5 bases each). Germline loops: CDR1 SGDLS, CDR2 YYNGEE. The CDR3 has 16 amino acids. The CDR3, as DNA: TGTGCCAGCAGCGCTGGGGAGATTTCTGGGGCCAACATCCTGACTTTC. It translates to CASSAGEISGANILTF. The full variable domain, in which reference TRBV9 and TRBJ2-6 provide the parts outside the CDR3, is DSGVTQTPKHLITATGQRVTLRCSPRSGDLSVYWYQQSLDQGLQFLIQYYNGEERAKGNILERFSAQQFPDLHSELNLSSLELGDSALYFCASSAGEISGANILTFGAGSRLTVL.

Comments on this clone: The sample holds other DNA sequences that translate to the same CDR3. The chain employs TRBV7-2 and TRBJ1-2; tentatively, D is TRBD1 (5 bases). The germline V gene has CDR1 SGHTA and CDR2 FQGNSA. V lost 0 bases, J lost 0 bases, and 11 bases lay in between. The CDR3 loop spans 16 amino acids. CDR3 coding DNA: TGTGCCAGCAGCTTAGCTAGCCAGGGAGCTAACTATGGCTACACCTTC. Amino acid sequence: CASSLASQGANYGYTF.

This chain joins TRBV30 and TRBJ1-1, with D maybe TRBD1 (5 bases). The CDR3 runs to 15 residues. Germline CDR1 is GTSNPN and CDR2 is SVGIG (reference sequence). Trimming cost V 3 bases and J 0 bases, with 14 bases left between them. The CDR3 nucleotides read TGTGCCTGGAGGTCCCAGGGACCCTTGAACACTGAAGCTTTCTTT. Its translation: CAWRSQGPLNTEAFF.

The CDR3 sequence: CASRPTGKSYIQYF. CDR3 coding DNA: TGTGCCAGCAGACCGACAGGGAAAAGCTACATTCAGTACTTC. The chain employs TRBV28 and TRBJ2-4, with 7 bases that match TRBD1. Per the germline V gene, CDR1 is MDHEN and CDR2 is SYDVKM. The V gene end was trimmed by 6 bases and the J gene end by 8 bases; junction bases not matched to a gene: 10. The CDR3 consists of 14 residues.

The CDR3, as DNA: TGTGCCAGCAGGGCCAGGTTTAACGAAAAACTGTTTTTT. Translating it yields CASRARFNEKLFF. The chain carries TRBV6-1 and TRBJ1-4; unclear D gene. Germline CDR1 is MNHNS and CDR2 is SASEGT. The CDR3 spans 13 residues. V was pared by 6 bases and J by 8 bases, with 13 bases between.

This clone has at least ten counts. This chain connects TRBV29-1 to TRBJ2-1; TRBD1 matches 12 bases. This CDR3 spans 12 amino acids. The V gene's germline CDR1 is SQVTM and CDR2 ANQGSEA. With V trimmed by 7 bases and J by 14 bases, 9 bases remained unmatched. In DNA, the CDR3 is TGCAGCGGGGGACAGGGGGCGAGGGAAGAGTTCTTC. It specifies CSGGQGAREEFF.

This clone appeared a few times. J is TRBJ2-4 and V is TRBV5-1; 9 bases fit TRBD1. Trimming cost V 4 bases and J 12 bases; bases outside gene matches: 8. Germline CDR1 SGHRS, CDR2 YFSETQ. This CDR3 contains 13 residues. In DNA, the CDR3 is TGCGCCAGCAGCGTATCCGGGACAGGGAGTCAGTACTTC. Translated, it gives CASSVSGTGSQYF. Using reference TRBV5-1 and TRBJ2-4 for the parts outside the CDR3, the full variable domain is KAGVTQTPRYLIKTRGQQVTLSCSPISGHRSVSWYQQTPGQGLQFLFEYFSETQRNKGNFPGRFSGRQFSNSRSEMNVSTLELGDSALYLCASSVSGTGSQYFGAGTRLSVL.

This chain connects TRBV5-1 to TRBJ1-5; 7 bases are a match to TRBD1. Germline assignment: CDR1 SGHRS and CDR2 YFSETQ. Trimming cost V 1 base and J 3 bases; bases outside gene matches: 4. The CDR3 is 15 amino acids. The DNA of the CDR3 is TGCGCCAGCAGCTTGACAGGGGCCGTCAATCAGCCCCAGCATTTT. Its translation: CASSLTGAVNQPQHF.

V is TRBV7-2 and J is TRBJ2-1; D gene ambiguous. V lost 5 bases and J 2 bases, leaving 10 bases between the germline ends. The CDR3 is 14 residues long. The germline gives CDR1 SGHTA, CDR2 FQGNSA. The CDR3 coding sequence is TGTGCCAGCAGCCCAGAGCCCGCCTACAATGAGCAGTTCTTC. The encoded protein is CASSPEPAYNEQFF.

The rearrangement links TRBV9 to TRBJ1-2, with D uncertain. The germline V and J ends were trimmed by 0 bases and 2 bases, with 11 bases remaining between them. This CDR3 has 15 amino acids. Germline V CDR1 and CDR2: SGDLS, YYNGEE. The CDR3 DNA reads TGTGCCAGCAGCGTAGCGGCAGGTCCCAACTATGGCTACACCTTC. Translation gives CASSVAAGPNYGYTF. The full variable domain, with the rest looked up from reference TRBV9 and TRBJ1-2, is DSGVTQTPKHLITATGQRVTLRCSPRSGDLSVYWYQQSLDQGLQFLIQYYNGEERAKGNILERFSAQQFPDLHSELNLSSLELGDSALYFCASSVAAGPNYGYTFGSGTRLTVV.

The chain links TRBV4-1 to TRBJ2-6; a possible D gene is TRBD2 (5 bases). Per the germline V gene, CDR1 is MGHRA and CDR2 is YSYEKL. V shed 1 base and J shed 4 bases, with 20 bases lying between them. This CDR3 has 19 residues. As DNA, the CDR3 is TGCGCCAGCAGCCAAGTCCCGGGAAGGAAAAAGTCCGGGGCCAACGTCCTGACTTTC. This translates into CASSQVPGRKKSGANVLTF.

In its sample, this clone was seen a few times. This sequence joins TRBV7-9 and TRBJ2-7; D tentatively fits TRBD1 or TRBD2 (5 bases each). The CDR3 sequence is 12 residues long. V was trimmed by 1 base and J by 6 bases, leaving 7 bases between them. Germline lookup yields CDR1 SEHNR and CDR2 FQNEAQ (reference sequence). CDR3 sequence reads: CASSLGDGEQYV. CDR3 in DNA: TGTGCCAGCAGCTTAGGGGACGGCGAGCAGTACGTC.

V and J are TRBV5-6 and TRBJ1-5, with unresolved D. Germline assignment: CDR1 SGHDT and CDR2 YYEEEE. CDR3 length equals 14 residues. Deletions cut 0 bases from V and 1 base from J, with 5 bases between. CDR3 region: CASSLGKSNQPQHF. CDR3 DNA: TGTGCCAGCAGCTTGGGGAAAAGCAATCAGCCCCAGCATTTT.

The chain couples TRBV9 to TRBJ2-7; 9 bases map to TRBD2. The CDR3 totals 18 residues. Losses at the gene ends were 0 bases for V and 5 bases for J; bases not matched to a gene: 15. CDR1 and CDR2 (germline): SGDLS, YYNGEE. CDR3 protein: CASSVGTSVTLSWDEQYF. CDR3 DNA: TGTGCCAGCAGCGTAGGGACTAGCGTCACCTTAAGTTGGGACGAGCAGTACTTC. Together with reference TRBV9 and TRBJ2-7, the CDR3 gives the full variable domain: DSGVTQTPKHLITATGQRVTLRCSPRSGDLSVYWYQQSLDQGLQFLIQYYNGEERAKGNILERFSAQQFPDLHSELNLSSLELGDSALYFCASSVGTSVTLSWDEQYFGPGTRLTVT.

In its sample, this clone was seen a few times. V gene TRBV30 combines with J gene TRBJ1-2, with D perhaps TRBD1 (5 bases). Germline V gene lookup returns CDR1 GTSNPN and CDR2 SVGIG (reference sequence). Trimming took off 0 bases at V and 4 bases at J, with 9 bases between the two ends. The CDR3 contains 13 residues. The CDR3 DNA reads as TGTGCCTGGAGTGTCGGGGCGGGCTATGGCTACACCTTC. Translation: CAWSVGAGYGYTF.

In this sample, this clone turned up a few times. The chain recombines TRBV7-2 with TRBJ2-3; D not resolved. The CDR3 length is 15 residues. V was trimmed by 4 bases and J by 0 bases, leaving 11 bases between them. The germline CDR1 and CDR2 sequences are SGHTA and FQGNSA. For the CDR3, the DNA is TGTGCCAGCAGCTCCGTGCGGATTAGCACAGATACGCAGTATTTT. Amino acid sequence: CASSSVRISTDTQYF.

The chain combines TRBV29-1 with TRBJ2-1; D is perhaps TRBD2 (6 bases). Germline V lookup: CDR1 SQVTM, CDR2 ANQGSEA. The CDR3 has 16 amino acids. With 1 base removed from V and 0 bases from J, the gap between germline ends came to 13 bases. CDR3 DNA: TGCAGCGTTGAAGGGGGAGGACCCAGCTCCTACAATGAGCAGTTCTTC. Encoded protein: CSVEGGGPSSYNEQFF.

This clone has just a few counts. The CDR3 reads CASSLLTGSRETQYF. DNA of the CDR3: TGCGCCAGCAGCTTGTTGACAGGGTCTCGAGAGACCCAGTACTTC. V usage is TRBV5-1 and J usage is TRBJ2-5; TRBD1 matches 7 bases. The V and J ends lost 1 base and 4 bases, in that order; junction bases with no gene match: 7. CDR1 is SGHRS and CDR2 is YFSETQ in the germline V gene. The CDR3 sequence is 15 residues long. The full variable domain, completed using reference TRBV5-1 and TRBJ2-5, is KAGVTQTPRYLIKTRGQQVTLSCSPISGHRSVSWYQQTPGQGLQFLFEYFSETQRNKGNFPGRFSGRQFSNSRSEMNVSTLELGDSALYLCASSLLTGSRETQYFGPGTRLLVL.

The gene calls are TRBV29-1 and TRBJ1-1, with D uncertain. The CDR3 is 11 amino acids. V was clipped by 0 bases and J by 11 bases, with 10 bases between them. In germline, CDR1 is SQVTM, CDR2 ANQGSEA. CDR3 sequence reads: CSVEEGWRAFF. CDR3 in DNA: TGCAGCGTTGAAGAGGGGTGGCGGGCTTTCTTT.

This chain links TRBV4-1 with TRBJ1-2; D is uncertain. Germline CDR1 is MGHRA and CDR2 is YSYEKL. The length of the CDR3 is 16 residues. Trimming left V 0 bases short and J 2 bases short, with 13 bases between. Here the CDR3 DNA reads TGCGCCAGCAGCCAAGATATAGGTGGACGGAACTATGGCTACACCTTC. Protein: CASSQDIGGRNYGYTF.

This clone occurred once. The chain joins TRBV7-2 to TRBJ2-7, with no clear D. The germline V gene has CDR1 SGHTA and CDR2 FQGNSA. The CDR3 covers 13 residues. V shed 5 bases and J shed 7 bases, with 15 bases lying between them. The CDR3 coding sequence is TGTGCCAGCAGCCCCCGGCCTGGGCTGGAGCAGTACGTC. It translates to CASSPRPGLEQYV.

J is TRBJ2-3 and V is TRBV4-3; 7 nucleotides align to TRBD2. Germline CDR1 and CDR2: LGHNA and YSLEER. V dropped 4 bases and J dropped 1; count of bases not matched to a gene: 8. This CDR3 spans 16 amino acids. The CDR3: CASSPDGLAGTDTQYF. Written as DNA, the CDR3 is TGCGCCAGCAGCCCTGATGGGCTAGCGGGCACAGATACGCAGTATTTT.